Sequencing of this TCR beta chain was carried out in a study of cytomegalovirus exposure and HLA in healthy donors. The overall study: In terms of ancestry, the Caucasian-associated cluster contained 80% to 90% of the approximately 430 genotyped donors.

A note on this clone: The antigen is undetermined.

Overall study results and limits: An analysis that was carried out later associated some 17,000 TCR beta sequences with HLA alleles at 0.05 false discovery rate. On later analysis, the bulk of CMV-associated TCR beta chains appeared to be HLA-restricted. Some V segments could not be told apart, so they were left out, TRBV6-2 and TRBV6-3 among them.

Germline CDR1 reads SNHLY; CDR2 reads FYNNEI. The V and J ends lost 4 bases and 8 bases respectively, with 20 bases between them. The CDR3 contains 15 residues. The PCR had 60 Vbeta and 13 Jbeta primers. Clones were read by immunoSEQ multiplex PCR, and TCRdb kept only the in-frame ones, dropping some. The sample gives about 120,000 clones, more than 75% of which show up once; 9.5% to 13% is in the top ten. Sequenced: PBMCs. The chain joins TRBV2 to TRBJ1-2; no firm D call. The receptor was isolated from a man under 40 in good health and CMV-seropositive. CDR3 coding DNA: TGTGCCAGCAGTGTGGGTACAGTCCGACGGGAGGGCTACACCTTC. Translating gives CASSVGTVRREGYTF. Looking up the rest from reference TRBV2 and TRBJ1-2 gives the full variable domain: EPEVTQTPSHQVTQMGQEVILRCVPISNHLYFYWYRQILGQKVEFLVSFYNNEISEKSEIFDDQFSVERPDGSNFTLKIRSTKLEDSAMYFCASSVGTVRREGYTFGSGTRLTVV.